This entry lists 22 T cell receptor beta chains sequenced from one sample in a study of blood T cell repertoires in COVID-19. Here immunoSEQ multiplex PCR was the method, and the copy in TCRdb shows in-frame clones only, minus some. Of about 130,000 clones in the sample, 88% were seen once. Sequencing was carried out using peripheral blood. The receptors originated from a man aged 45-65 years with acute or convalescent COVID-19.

This chain's CDR3 is CASSKVAGTGELFF. As DNA, the CDR3 is TGTGCCAGCAGCAAGGTAGCGGGAACCGGGGAGCTGTTTTTT. The rearrangement joins TRBV21-1 to TRBJ2-2; the table names TRBD2, a call not compared with the DNA. TRBV21-1 is classified as a pseudogene. The CDR3 has 14 residues.

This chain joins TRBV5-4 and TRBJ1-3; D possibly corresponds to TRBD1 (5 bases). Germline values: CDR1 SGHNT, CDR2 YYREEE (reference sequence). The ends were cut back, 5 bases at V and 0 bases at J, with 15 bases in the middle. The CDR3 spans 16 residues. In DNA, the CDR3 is TGTGCCAGCAGTCGCCGGGGGATTCTCTCTGGAAACACCATATATTTT. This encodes CASSRRGILSGNTIYF.

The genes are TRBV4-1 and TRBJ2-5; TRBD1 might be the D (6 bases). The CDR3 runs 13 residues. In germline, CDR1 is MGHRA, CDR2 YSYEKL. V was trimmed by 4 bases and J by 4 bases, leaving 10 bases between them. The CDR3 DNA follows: TGCGCCAGCAGCCGACAGGTTCGAGAGACCCAGTACTTC. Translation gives CASSRQVRETQYF.

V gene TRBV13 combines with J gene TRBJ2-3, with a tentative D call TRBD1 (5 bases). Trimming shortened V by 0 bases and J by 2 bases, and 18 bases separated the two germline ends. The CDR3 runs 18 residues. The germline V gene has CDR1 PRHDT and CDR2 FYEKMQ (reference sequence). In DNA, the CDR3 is TGTGCCAGCAGCTTAGGCGCCAGGGATTCATACCACACAGATACGCAGTATTTT. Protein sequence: CASSLGARDSYHTDTQYF.

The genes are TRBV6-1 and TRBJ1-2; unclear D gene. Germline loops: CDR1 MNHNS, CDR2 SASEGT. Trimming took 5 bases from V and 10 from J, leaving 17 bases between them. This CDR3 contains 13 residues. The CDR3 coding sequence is TGTGCCAGCAGTCCAACCAATCCAGTTTCCTACACCTTC. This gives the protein CASSPTNPVSYTF.

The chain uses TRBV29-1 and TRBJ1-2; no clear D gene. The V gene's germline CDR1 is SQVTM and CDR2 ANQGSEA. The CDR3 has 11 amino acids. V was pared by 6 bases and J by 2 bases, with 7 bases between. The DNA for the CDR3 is TGCAGCGTCCAGAAAAACTATGGCTACACCTTC. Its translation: CSVQKNYGYTF. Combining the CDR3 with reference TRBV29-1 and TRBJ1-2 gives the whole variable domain SAVISQKPSRDICQRGTSLTIQCQVDSQVTMMFWYRQQPGQSLTLIATANQGSEATYESGFVIDKFPISRPNLTFSTLTVSNMSPEDSSIYLCSVQKNYGYTFGSGTRLTVV.

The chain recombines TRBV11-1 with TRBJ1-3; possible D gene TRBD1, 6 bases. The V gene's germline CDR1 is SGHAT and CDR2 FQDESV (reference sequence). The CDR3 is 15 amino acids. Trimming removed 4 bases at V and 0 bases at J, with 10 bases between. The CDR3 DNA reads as TGTGCCAGCAGCTCGGACAGCAACTCTGGAAACACCATATATTTT. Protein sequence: CASSSDSNSGNTIYF.

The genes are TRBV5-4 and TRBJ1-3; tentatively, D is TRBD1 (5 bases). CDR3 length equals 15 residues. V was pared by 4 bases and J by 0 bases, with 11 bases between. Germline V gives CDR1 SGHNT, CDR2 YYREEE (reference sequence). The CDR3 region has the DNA TGTGCCAGCAGCCTTCAGGGACTCTCTGGAAACACCATATATTTT. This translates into CASSLQGLSGNTIYF.

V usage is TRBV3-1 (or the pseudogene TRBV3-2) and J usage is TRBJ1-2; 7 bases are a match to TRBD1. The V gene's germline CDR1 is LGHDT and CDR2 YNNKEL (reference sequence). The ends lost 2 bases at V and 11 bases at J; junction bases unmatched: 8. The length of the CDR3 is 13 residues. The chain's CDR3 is CASSQRDSEKYTF. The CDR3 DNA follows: TGTGCCAGCAGCCAACGGGACAGTGAAAAATACACCTTC.

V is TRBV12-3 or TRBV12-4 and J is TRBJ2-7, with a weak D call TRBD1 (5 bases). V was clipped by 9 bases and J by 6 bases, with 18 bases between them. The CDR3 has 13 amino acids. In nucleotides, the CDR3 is TGTGCCAGTACAACTTATCAGGGAAGCGAGCAGTACTTC. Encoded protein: CASTTYQGSEQYF.

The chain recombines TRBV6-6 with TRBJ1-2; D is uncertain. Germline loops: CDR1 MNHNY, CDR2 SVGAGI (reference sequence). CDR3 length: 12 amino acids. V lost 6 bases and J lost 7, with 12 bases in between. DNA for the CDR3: TGTGCCAGCAGCCCAGTCCGGGGTGGCTACACCTTC. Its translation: CASSPVRGGYTF.

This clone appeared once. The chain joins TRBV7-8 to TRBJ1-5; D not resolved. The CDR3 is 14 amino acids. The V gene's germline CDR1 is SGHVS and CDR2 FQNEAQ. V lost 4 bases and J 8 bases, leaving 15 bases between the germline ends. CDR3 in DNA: TGTGCCAGCAGCTCAAGCCTCGGGGTTGAGCCCCAGCATTTT. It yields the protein CASSSSLGVEPQHF.

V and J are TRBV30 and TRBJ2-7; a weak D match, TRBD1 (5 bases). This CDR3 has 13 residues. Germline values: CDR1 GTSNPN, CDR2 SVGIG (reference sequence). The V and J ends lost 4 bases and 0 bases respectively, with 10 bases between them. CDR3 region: CAWTIRDSYEQYF. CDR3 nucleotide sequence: TGTGCCTGGACTATCAGGGACTCCTACGAGCAGTACTTC. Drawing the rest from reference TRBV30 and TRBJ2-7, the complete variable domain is SQTIHQWPATLVQPVGSPLSLECTVEGTSNPNLYWYRQAAGRGLQLLFYSVGIGQISSEVPQNLSASRPQDRQFILSSKKLLLSDSGFYLCAWTIRDSYEQYFGPGTRLTVT.

CDR3 coding DNA: TGTGCCAGCAGCGCAGAAAGCTCTGGAAACACCATATATTTT. Translating gives CASSAESSGNTIYF. The chain is built from TRBV2 and TRBJ1-3; D not resolved. From germline, CDR1 is SNHLY and CDR2 FYNNEI. Trimming left V 6 bases short and J 0 bases short, with 9 bases between. The CDR3 covers 14 residues.

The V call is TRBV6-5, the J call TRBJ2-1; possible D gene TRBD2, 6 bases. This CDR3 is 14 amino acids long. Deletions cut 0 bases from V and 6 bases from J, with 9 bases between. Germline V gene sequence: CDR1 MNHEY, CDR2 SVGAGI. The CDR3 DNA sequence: TGTGCCAGCAGTTACTCGACTAGGATCAATGAGCAGTTCTTC. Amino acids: CASSYSTRINEQFF.

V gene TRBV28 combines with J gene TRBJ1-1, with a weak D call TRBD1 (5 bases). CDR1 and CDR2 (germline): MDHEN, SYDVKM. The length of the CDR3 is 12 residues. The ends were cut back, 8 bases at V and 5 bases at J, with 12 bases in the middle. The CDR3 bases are TGTGCCAGCGGAGAGGGGAGGACTGAAGCTTTCTTT. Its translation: CASGEGRTEAFF.

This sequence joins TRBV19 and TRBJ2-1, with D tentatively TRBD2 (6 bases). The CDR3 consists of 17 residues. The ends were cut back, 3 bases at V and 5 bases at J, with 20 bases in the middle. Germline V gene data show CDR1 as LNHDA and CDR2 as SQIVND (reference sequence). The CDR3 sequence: CASSIFSVVAENNEQFF. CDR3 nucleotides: TGTGCCAGTAGTATCTTTTCGGTGGTAGCGGAGAACAATGAGCAGTTCTTC.

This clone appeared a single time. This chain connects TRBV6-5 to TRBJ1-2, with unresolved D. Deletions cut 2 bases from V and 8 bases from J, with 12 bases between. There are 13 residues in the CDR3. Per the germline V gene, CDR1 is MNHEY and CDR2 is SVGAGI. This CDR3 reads CASSYGETGGYTF. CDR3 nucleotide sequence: TGTGCCAGCAGTTACGGAGAGACCGGCGGCTACACCTTC.

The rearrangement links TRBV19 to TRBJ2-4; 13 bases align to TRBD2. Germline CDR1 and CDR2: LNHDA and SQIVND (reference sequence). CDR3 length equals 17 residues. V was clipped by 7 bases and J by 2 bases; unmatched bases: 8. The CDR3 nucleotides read TGTGCCAGTACCCGAGGGGGACTAGCGGGACCCAAAAACATTCAGTACTTC. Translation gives CASTRGGLAGPKNIQYF.

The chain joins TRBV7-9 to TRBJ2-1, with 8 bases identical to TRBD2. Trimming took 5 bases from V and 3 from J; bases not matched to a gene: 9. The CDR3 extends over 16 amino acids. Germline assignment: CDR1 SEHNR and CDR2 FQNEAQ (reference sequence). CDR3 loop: CASSAISGSIYNEQFF. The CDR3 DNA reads TGTGCCAGCAGCGCCATCAGCGGGAGCATCTACAATGAGCAGTTCTTC.

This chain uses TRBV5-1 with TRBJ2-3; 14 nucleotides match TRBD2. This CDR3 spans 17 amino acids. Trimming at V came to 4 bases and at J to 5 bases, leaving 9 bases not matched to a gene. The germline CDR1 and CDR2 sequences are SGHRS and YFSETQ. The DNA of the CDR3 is TGCGCCAGCAGCGGACTAGCGGGGGGATCCTCTGGAGATACGCAGTATTTT. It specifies CASSGLAGGSSGDTQYF. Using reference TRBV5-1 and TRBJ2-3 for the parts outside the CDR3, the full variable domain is KAGVTQTPRYLIKTRGQQVTLSCSPISGHRSVSWYQQTPGQGLQFLFEYFSETQRNKGNFPGRFSGRQFSNSRSEMNVSTLELGDSALYLCASSGLAGGSSGDTQYFGPGTRLTVL.

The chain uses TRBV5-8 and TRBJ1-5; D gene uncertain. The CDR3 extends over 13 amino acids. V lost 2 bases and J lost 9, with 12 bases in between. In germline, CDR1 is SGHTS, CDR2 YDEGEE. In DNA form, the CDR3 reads TGTGCCAGCAGCTTACAGAGGGAAGGGCCCCAGCATTTT. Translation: CASSLQREGPQHF.